This paragraph reports one T cell receptor (beta chain). The specificity of this receptor is unknown. There are no base qualities to consult, and no much larger clone falls within one base. CDR1 and CDR2, looked up from the germline V gene, are MNHGY and SAAAGT. The CDR3, cysteine through phenylalanine, is 14 amino acids long. Solely the CDR3 DNA is kept, with 42 bases framed from the first base. The trim is 5 bases for V and 4 bases for J, with a gap of 14 bases between the germline ends. The sample belongs to a study of prognosis after radiotherapy for stage I lung cancer (dated by TCRdb to about 2021). Regarding the complete study: Between early 2018 and 2019, roughly 19 patients with stage I NSCLC were enrolled in Nanjing, China. Peripheral blood TCR beta repertoires were profiled in stage I NSCLC patients before and after stereotactic body radiotherapy, and the repertoires were related to distant failure. Oligometastatic NSCLC after surgical resection of the primary tumor was present in 4 or 5 patients, while newly diagnosed primary stage I lung tumors were present in over eleven. Distant metastases were developed by four of the 19 patients after SBRT, at a median of around seven months, whereas no significant progression was observed in the other 15 patients. SBRT was given in 3 to 5 fractions with a biologically effective dose of at least 100 Gy, using image-guided IMRT or VMAT. The cohort was made up of some twelve men and more than five women, with a median age of around 68 years and an age range of roughly 50 to 85 years. SBRT was not combined with any concurrent therapy in any patient. All patients were regarded as medically inoperable, because of comorbidities in 12 patients and refusal of surgery in roughly seven patients. About a dozen patients had adenocarcinoma and seven had squamous cell carcinoma as the tumor histology. A total of around 38 blood samples from roughly 20 patients were sequenced, with one sample obtained before and one obtained after SBRT for each patient. Beyond this particular receptor, the publication reports: Whether the expanded TCR clones were tumor-specific was not determined. Differences by metastasis status were reportedly seen in TRBV and TRBJ usage frequencies, involving two V genes at baseline and, after SBRT, roughly ten V genes and two J genes. Unique TCR clone counts fell after SBRT (median about 9,600 before versus more than 6,500 after; Wilcoxon paired P=0.011). All reported P values were unadjusted for multiple comparisons. Post-SBRT Shannon entropy and its change from baseline were lower in patients who developed distant metastases; baseline Shannon entropy was not associated with metastases. The small cohort and short follow-up limited the study, so independent validation of the findings is needed.

Two rounds of multiplex PCR were used to amplify the TCR beta CDR3 region from genomic DNA. The first PCR round used primers specific to each TRBV and TRBJ gene, with sequences filed in Chinese patent CN105087789A. Universal primers were used in the second PCR round. The Roche High Pure PCR Template Preparation Kit was used to extract genomic DNA from the frozen PBMCs. Libraries were sequenced paired-end with 151 bp reads on an Illumina HiSeq 3000. In the authors' own workflow: Raw reads lacking the multiplex PCR primer sequences were removed with CutAdapt. High-quality paired reads were merged into contigs with PEAR. TRB V, D and J gene segments were assigned to each contig with MiXCR by alignment to reference sequences. To remove sequencing errors, CDR3 sequences were clustered according to base quality and sequence similarity. Diversity was calculated as Shannon entropy divided by the natural log of the number of productive TCR sequences. Clonality was computed as one minus the ratio of Shannon entropy to the natural log of the number of unique clonotypes. The Youden index of ROC curves was used to select progression-free survival cut-offs for repertoire metrics, and analyses were performed in R 3.5.3. TCRdb trimmed the raw reads at Q25, called clones with MiXCR and kept productive beta chains. Entries that share a CDR3 protein sequence are merged under the most common genes and DNA. In this record, the V and J calls reflect TCRdb's handling and not the investigators' own analysis. Counted in this sample were about 13,000 distinct CDR3 sequences; roughly 40% of them appeared once. The ten top clones hold around 40% of the sample.

A history of other malignancies or of prior chemotherapy or radiotherapy was absent in all patients, and node-negative disease was shown on CT and PET/CT in all patients. At each of two time points, six milliliters of peripheral venous blood were collected into EDTA tubes. Ficoll-Paque Plus density-gradient centrifugation was used to isolate PBMCs. Right after collection, samples were kept at -80 degrees C until analysis. The sequenced sample was PBMCs, obtained before or after stereotactic body radiation therapy (not recorded which). The receptor comes from a donor aged 50 or older with non-small cell lung cancer. This sequence uses TRBV6-8 and TRBJ1-1; the best D guess is TRBD1, with 6 bases matching. The DNA sequence is as follows: TGTGCCAGCAGTCCCTCCGCAGGGGTCACTGAAGCTTTCTTT. This sequence encodes CASSPSAGVTEAFF.